Detailed here is one TCR beta chain. Assay used: immunoSEQ multiplex PCR; TCRdb lists only in-frame clones, some missing. Altogether some 28,000 clones are present, about 80% being singletons, with the ten largest covering over 12%. The data belong to a study of OX40 agonist ivuxolimab in advanced cancers. Samples were taken at baseline and on day 1 of cycles 4 and 7. Germline CDR1 reads MNHEY; CDR2 reads SVGAGI. The CDR3 sequence is 13 residues long. V was cut by 6 bases and J by 6 bases, with 14 bases left in between. This chain connects TRBV6-5 to TRBJ1-2; weak D call: TRBD1 (6 bases). The sample here was CD4+ or CD8+ T cells sorted from blood, taken in a trial of the OX40 agonist ivuxolimab. The receptor was isolated from an adult with an advanced solid tumor such as melanoma, head and neck, liver or kidney cancer. CDR3 sequence: CASRQGHRHGYTF. The CDR3 DNA sequence: TGTGCCAGCAGACAGGGTCATAGACATGGCTACACCTTC.